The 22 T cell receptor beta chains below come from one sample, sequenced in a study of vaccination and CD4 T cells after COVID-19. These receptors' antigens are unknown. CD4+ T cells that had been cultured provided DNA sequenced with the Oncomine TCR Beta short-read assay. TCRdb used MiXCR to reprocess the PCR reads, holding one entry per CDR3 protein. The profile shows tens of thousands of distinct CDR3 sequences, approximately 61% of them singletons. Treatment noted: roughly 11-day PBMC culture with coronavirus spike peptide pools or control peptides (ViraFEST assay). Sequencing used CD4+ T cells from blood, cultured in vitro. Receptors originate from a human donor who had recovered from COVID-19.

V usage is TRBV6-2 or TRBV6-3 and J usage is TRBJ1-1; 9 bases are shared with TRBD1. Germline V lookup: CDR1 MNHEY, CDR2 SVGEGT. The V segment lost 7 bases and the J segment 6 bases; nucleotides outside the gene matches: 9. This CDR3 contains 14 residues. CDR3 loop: CASINRGRIAEAFF. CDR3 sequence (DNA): TGTGCCAGCATCAACAGGGGGCGAATAGCTGAAGCTTTCTTT.

The CDR3 spells CASRGVNAYNEQFF. CDR3 nucleotide sequence: TGCGCCAGTCGGGGGGTTAACGCCTACAATGAGCAGTTCTTC. The chain couples TRBV4-1 to TRBJ2-1; 7 nucleotides match TRBD2. Germline CDR1 is MGHRA and CDR2 is YSYEKL. The V and J ends lost 9 bases and 2 bases, in that order; junction bases with no gene match: 7. CDR3 size: 14 residues.

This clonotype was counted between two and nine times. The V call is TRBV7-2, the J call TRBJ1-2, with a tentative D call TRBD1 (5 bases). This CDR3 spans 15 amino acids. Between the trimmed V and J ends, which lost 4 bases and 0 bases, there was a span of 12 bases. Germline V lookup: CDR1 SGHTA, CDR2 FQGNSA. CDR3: CASSSSRATNYGYTF. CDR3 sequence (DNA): TGTGCCAGCAGCTCCTCCAGGGCCACTAACTATGGCTACACCTTC.

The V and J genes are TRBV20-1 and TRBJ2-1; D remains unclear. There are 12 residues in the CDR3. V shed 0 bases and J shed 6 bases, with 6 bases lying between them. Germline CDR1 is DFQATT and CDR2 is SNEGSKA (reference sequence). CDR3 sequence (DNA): TGCAGTGCTAGAGATAGCAGCAATGAGCAGTTCTTC. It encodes CSARDSSNEQFF.

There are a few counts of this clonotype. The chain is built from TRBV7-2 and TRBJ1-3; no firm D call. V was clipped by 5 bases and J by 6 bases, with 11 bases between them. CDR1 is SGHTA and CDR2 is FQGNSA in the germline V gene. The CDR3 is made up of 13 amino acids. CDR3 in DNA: TGTGCCAGCAGCATACGGGCCGCAAACACCATATATTTT. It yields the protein CASSIRAANTIYF.

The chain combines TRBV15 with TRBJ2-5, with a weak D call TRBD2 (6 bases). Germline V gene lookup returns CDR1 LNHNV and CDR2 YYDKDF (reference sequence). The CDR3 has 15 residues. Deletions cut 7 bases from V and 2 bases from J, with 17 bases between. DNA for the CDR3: TGTGCCACCAAAAGGGCCGGGAGTAAACAAGAGACCCAGTACTTC. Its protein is CATKRAGSKQETQYF. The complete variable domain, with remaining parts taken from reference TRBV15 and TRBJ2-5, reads DAMVIQNPRYQVTQFGKPVTLSCSQTLNHNVMYWYQQKSSQAPKLLFHYYDKDFNNEADTPDNFQSRRPNTSFCFLDIRSPGLGDTAMYLCATKRAGSKQETQYFGPGTRLLVL.

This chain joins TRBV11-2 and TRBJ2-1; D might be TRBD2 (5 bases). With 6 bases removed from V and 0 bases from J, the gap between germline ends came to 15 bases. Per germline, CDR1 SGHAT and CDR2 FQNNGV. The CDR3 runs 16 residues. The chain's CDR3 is CASRPDGGSSYNEQFF. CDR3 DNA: TGTGCCAGCAGGCCGGACGGAGGAAGCTCCTACAATGAGCAGTTCTTC.

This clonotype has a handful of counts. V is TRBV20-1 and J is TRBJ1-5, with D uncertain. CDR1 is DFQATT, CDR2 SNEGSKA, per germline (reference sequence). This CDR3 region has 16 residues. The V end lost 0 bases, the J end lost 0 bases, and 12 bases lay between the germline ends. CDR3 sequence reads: CSARDHGIYSNQPQHF. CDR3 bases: TGCAGTGCTAGAGATCATGGGATTTATAGCAATCAGCCCCAGCATTTT.

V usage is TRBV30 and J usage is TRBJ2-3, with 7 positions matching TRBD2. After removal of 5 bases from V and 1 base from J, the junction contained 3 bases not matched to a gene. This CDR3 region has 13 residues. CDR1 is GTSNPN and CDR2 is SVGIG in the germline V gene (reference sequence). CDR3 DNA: TGTGCCTGGGGGACTACAGGCACAGATACGCAGTATTTT. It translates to CAWGTTGTDTQYF.

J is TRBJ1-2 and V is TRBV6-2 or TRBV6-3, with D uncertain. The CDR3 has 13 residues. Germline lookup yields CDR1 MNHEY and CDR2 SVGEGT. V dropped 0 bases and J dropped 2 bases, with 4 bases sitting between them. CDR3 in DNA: TGTGCCAGCAGTTACTCCGGCAACTATGGCTACACCTTC. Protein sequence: CASSYSGNYGYTF.

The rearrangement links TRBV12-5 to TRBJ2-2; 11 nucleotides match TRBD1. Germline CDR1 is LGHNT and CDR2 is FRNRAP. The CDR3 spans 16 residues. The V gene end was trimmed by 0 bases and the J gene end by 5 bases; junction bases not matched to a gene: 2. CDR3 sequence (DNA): TGTGCTAGTGGTTTGGTAGGGACAGGGGGGACCGGGGAGCTGTTTTTT. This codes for CASGLVGTGGTGELFF.

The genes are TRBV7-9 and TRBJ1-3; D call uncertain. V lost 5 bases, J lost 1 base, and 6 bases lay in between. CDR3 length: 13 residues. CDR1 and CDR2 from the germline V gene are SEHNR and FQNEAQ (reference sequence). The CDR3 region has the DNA TGTGCCAGCAGCGACGGATCTGGAAACACCATATATTTT. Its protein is CASSDGSGNTIYF.

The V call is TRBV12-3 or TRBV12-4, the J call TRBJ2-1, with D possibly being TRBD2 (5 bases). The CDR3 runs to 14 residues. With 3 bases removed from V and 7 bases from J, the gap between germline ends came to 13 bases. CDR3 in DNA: TGTGCCAGCAGTTTTCCTAGGAGGCCTAATGAGCAGTTCTTC. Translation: CASSFPRRPNEQFF.

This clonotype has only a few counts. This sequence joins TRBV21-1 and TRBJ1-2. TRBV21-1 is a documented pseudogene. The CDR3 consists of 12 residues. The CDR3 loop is CASMRAYYGYTF. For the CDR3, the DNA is TGTGCCAGCATGAGGGCTTACTATGGCTACACCTTC.

CDR3 DNA sequence: TGTGCCAGCAGCTTAGTTGCAACCAATAATTCACCCCTCCACTTT. Encoded protein: CASSLVATNNSPLHF. This sequence joins TRBV7-2 and TRBJ1-6, with no clear D. CDR1 is SGHTA and CDR2 is FQGNSA in the germline V gene. CDR3 length equals 15 residues. The ends were cut back, 1 base at V and 5 bases at J, with 9 bases in the middle. The complete variable domain, with remaining parts taken from reference TRBV7-2 and TRBJ1-6, reads GAGVSQSPSNKVTEKGKDVELRCDPISGHTALYWYRQSLGQGLEFLIYFQGNSAPDKSGLPSDRFSAERTGGSVSTLTIQRTQQEDSAVYLCASSLVATNNSPLHFGNGTRLTVT.

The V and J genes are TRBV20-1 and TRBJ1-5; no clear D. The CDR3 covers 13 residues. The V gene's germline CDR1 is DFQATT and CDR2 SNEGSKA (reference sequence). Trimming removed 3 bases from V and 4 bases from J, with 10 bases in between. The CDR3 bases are TGCAGTGCTAGTCACGACGGGAATCAGCCCCAGCATTTT. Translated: CSASHDGNQPQHF.

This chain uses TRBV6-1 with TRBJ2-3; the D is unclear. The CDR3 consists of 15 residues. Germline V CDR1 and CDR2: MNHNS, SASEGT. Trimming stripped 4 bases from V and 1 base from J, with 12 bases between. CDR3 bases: TGTGCCAGCAGTGGCTCTAGGATCGGCACAGATACGCAGTATTTT. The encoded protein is CASSGSRIGTDTQYF.

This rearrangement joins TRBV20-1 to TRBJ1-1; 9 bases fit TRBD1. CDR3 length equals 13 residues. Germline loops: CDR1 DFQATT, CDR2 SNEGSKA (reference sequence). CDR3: CSIRDRANTEAFF. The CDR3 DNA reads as TGCAGCATCCGGGACAGGGCGAACACTGAAGCTTTCTTT.

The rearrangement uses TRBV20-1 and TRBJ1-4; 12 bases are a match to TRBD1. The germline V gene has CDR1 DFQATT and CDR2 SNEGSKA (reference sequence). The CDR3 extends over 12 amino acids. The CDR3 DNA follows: TGCAGCGCGGGACAGGGGGCGGAAAAACTGTTTTTT. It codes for CSAGQGAEKLFF.

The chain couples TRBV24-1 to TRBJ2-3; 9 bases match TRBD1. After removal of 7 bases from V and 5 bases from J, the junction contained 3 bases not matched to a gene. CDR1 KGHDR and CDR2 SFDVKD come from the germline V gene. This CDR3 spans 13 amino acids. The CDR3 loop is CATSDRGIDTQYF. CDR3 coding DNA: TGTGCCACCAGCGACAGGGGGATAGATACGCAGTATTTT.

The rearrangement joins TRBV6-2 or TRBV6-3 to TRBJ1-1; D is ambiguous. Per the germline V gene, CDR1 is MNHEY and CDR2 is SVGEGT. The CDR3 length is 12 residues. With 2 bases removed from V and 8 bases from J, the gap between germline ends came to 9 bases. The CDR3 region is CASSYHEVEAFF. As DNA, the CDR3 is TGTGCCAGCAGTTACCATGAGGTAGAAGCTTTCTTT.

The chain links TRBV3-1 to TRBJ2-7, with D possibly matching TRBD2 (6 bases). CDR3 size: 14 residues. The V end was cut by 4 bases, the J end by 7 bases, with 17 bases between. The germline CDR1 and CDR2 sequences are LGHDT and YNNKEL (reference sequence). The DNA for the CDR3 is TGTGCCAGCAGCCTCCGAGCGGGCTTAGGGGAGCAGTACTTC. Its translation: CASSLRAGLGEQYF.